The sequence of this TCR beta chain was determined in a study of graft-versus-host responses after intestinal transplantation (dated by TCRdb to the early 2020s). In terms of the full investigation: Multivisceral, liver-intestinal, or isolated intestinal transplants were received by the recipients. Anti-thymocyte globulin induction was given to all recipients, followed by maintenance tacrolimus and steroids for approximately three years. Bulk TCR-beta CDR3 sequencing was used to track graft-versus-host and host-versus-graft alloreactive T cell clones in the graft, circulation and bone marrow after intestinal transplantation. To identify alloreactive clones, pre-transplant mixed lymphocyte reaction products were sequenced and compared with unstimulated pre-transplant donor and recipient T cells. The cohort enrolled about two dozen intestinal transplant recipients including one retransplant, and a few patients lacking pretransplant specimens were excluded. A peak of at least 4% donor T cells among recipient peripheral blood mononuclear cells was the definition used for donor T cell macrochimerism. Rather than going through the commercial service, samples from three later patients were sequenced in-house on an Illumina MiSeq and processed with MiXCR. What the work shows at the level of the full study, not this receptor alone: GvH clones were detected in recipient bone marrow, and some of these GvH clones were observed earlier in ileal mucosa or blood, consistent with an intestinal mucosal origin. Early after transplant, declines in HvG clones were associated with peak levels of circulating GvH clones. In the allografts of patients with donor T cell macrochimerism, GvH to HvG T cell clonal ratios were high. Conclusions were limited by the relatively low number and heterogeneity of intestinal transplant patients.

Remarks on this clone: No cognate antigen has been identified for it. Base qualities are not at hand, and no much larger clone is one base apart.

Trimming removed 2 bases from V and 2 bases from J, leaving 10 bases between the germline ends. The CDR3 numbers 14 residues from cysteine through phenylalanine. Only the CDR3 region is kept as DNA, spanning 42 bases read in frame from base 1. Based on the germline V gene, the CDR1 and CDR2 sequences are SGDLS and YYNGEE. In the first month after transplant, blood samples were collected up to 4 times, and after that at least monthly when available. The protocol used for the library was the immunoSEQ multiplex PCR assay. High-throughput TCR-beta CDR3 sequencing of genomic DNA from most patients was performed by Adaptive Biotechnologies. The original pipeline was this. TCR sequencing data were retrieved from Adaptive's ImmunoSEQ software for 15 to 20 patients, whereas a few other patients were processed with MiXCR and VDJtools. CDR3 nucleotide sequences shared by donor and recipient were removed because the origin of these sequences could not be assigned. At least 2-fold expansion over unstimulated cells and a minimum CFSE-low frequency of 0.002% (template counts) or 0.001% (read counts) were required for clones to be classified as alloreactive. Clones were considered mappable if detected in sequenced pre-transplant spleen, lymph node, or MLR CFSE-low populations of the donor or recipient. The cumulative frequency of alloreactive clones was calculated as a percentage of all sequences, weighted by copy number. In TCRdb, the immuneACCESS table is reduced to in-frame sequences with V and J assigned. These tables do not hold every clone; where another copy was compared, an unresolved V gene accounts for under half, and the others remain unexplained. V, J and clone size are those of that table, while D and trimming were read from the DNA. The sample includes 30,000 to 45,000 clones, with about four fifths observed a single time. The ten biggest clones cover 3% to 4% of the sample.

The sequenced sample was PBMCs, obtained 1070 days after transplant. Recombination linked TRBV9 to TRBJ1-1, with no confidently assigned D gene. This clonotype was obtained from a human patient who received an intestinal transplant, so some T cells may come from the graft donor. The CDR3: CASSVNVGNTEAFF. At the DNA level, the sequence is TGTGCCAGCAGCGTTAACGTGGGAAACACTGAAGCTTTCTTT.